The clone carrying this T cell receptor (beta chain) was observed a handful of times. The antigen is not known. From germline, CDR1 is LNHNV and CDR2 YYDKDF (reference sequence). The CDR3 is 14 residues long. Trimming took off 4 bases at V and 4 bases at J, with 13 bases between the two ends. The sample belongs to a study of CD8+CD57+ T cells in acquired aplastic anemia. For the study at large: Average DNA yield from sorted CD4+ and CD8+ cells was about 3.2 ug. Healthy donor CD4+ samples were sequenced to a depth that averaged roughly 9.9 million reads.

Genomic DNA provided the template from which TCR beta VDJ and CDR3 profiles were obtained. TCRdb recomputed calls from the reads with MiXCR, one row per CDR3 protein. The sample lists approximately 160,000 distinct CDR3 sequences, around 45% occurring once. Study results and limitations: The study identified 25 to 30 CD8+ CDR3 sequences shared by patients and controls.

The clonotype was recovered from a human donor in good health. The sequenced sample was sorted CD4+, CD8+, or CD8+CD57+ T cells (not recorded which) from PBMCs. This chain uses TRBV15 with TRBJ2-5; D assignment may be TRBD1 or TRBD2 (5 bases each). In DNA form, the CDR3 reads TGTGCCACCAGCACGGAACAGGCGGGAGAGACCCAGTACTTC. As protein: CATSTEQAGETQYF.